This passage covers 3 T cell receptor beta chains from one sample sequenced in a study of Graves' ophthalmopathy and Graves' hyperthyroidism. Amplified material comprised TCR beta CDR3 regions derived from RNA transcripts. In the first round, RT-PCR was carried out with HTBI primers, and a multiplex PCR formed the second round. TCRdb ran MiXCR on the multiplex PCR reads and lists one entry per CDR3 protein. The top ten clones hold about 4.2% of a sample with around 520,000 distinct CDR3 sequences, under 45% of them seen once. Sequencing input: peripheral blood or thyroid tissue (not recorded which). The source is an adult man with Graves' hyperthyroidism.

The chain carries TRBV11-2 and TRBJ2-2; D may match TRBD1 or TRBD2 (5 bases each). Trimming cost V 1 base and J 0 bases, with 9 bases left between them. Germline V lookup: CDR1 SGHAT, CDR2 FQNNGV. This CDR3 comprises 16 residues. The CDR3 reads CASSLGGPPNTGELFF. For the CDR3, the DNA is TGTGCCAGCAGCTTAGGGGGACCGCCGAACACCGGGGAGCTGTTTTTT.

This clonotype was counted at least ten times. The CDR3 DNA reads as TGCGCCAGCAGTACAGGGGCTTCAAACTATGGCTACACCTTC. Protein product: CASSTGASNYGYTF. The rearrangement links TRBV10-2 to TRBJ1-2, with 7 nucleotides matching TRBD1. Unmatched junction bases numbered 5, after V lost 5 bases and J lost 2 bases. The V gene's germline CDR1 is WSHSY and CDR2 SAAADI. The CDR3 spans 14 residues.

In the case of this clonotype: Its ends do not fully match the called genes, so a read error is possible. The V and J genes are TRBV7-9 and TRBJ2-5; tentatively, D is TRBD1 (7 bases). Germline lookup yields CDR1 SEHNR and CDR2 FQNEAQ (reference sequence). This CDR3 contains 11 residues. In DNA, the CDR3 is TGTGCCAGCAGCTTAGATCCAGGGGGGTTCTTC. It encodes CASSLDPGGFF.